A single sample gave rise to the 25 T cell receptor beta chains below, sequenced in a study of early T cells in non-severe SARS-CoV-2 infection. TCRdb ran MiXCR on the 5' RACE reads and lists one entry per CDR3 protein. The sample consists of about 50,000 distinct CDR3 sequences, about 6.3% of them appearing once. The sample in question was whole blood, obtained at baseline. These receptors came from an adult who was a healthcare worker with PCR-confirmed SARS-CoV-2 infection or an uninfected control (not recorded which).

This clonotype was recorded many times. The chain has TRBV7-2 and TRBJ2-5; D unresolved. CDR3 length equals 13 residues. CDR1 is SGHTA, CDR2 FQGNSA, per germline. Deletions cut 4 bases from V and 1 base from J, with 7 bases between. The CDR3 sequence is CASSSRFQETQYF. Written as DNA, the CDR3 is TGTGCCAGCAGCTCTCGTTTCCAAGAGACCCAGTACTTC.

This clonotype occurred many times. The CDR3 protein is CSARAPQGRYNSPLHF. The DNA of the CDR3 is TGCAGTGCTAGAGCGCCACAGGGGAGATACAATTCACCCCTCCACTTT. The chain combines TRBV20-1 with TRBJ1-6; 7 bases map to TRBD1. V shed 1 base, J shed 7 bases, and the junction held 10 bases outside the gene matches. CDR1 and CDR2 (germline): DFQATT, SNEGSKA (reference sequence). The CDR3 length is 16 residues.

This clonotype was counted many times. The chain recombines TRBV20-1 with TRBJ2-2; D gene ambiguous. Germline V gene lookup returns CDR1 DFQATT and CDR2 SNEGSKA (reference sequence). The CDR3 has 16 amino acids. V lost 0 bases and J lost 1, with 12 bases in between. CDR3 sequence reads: CSARDLVAVNTGELFF. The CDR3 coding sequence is TGCAGTGCTAGAGATCTGGTAGCAGTGAACACCGGGGAGCTGTTTTTT.

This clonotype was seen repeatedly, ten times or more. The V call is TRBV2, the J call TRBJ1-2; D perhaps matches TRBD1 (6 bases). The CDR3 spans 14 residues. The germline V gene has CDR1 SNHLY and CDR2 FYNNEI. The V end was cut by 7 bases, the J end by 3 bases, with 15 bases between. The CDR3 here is CASNTQGMDYGYTF. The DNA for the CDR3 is TGTGCCAGCAATACACAGGGAATGGACTATGGCTACACCTTC.

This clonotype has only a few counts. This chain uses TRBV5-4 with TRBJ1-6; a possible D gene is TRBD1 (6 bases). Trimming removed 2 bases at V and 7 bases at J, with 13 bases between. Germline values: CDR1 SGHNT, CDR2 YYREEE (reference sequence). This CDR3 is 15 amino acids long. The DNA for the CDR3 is TGTGCCAGCAGCTTAAGGGGGATTAGCAATTCACCCCTCCACTTT. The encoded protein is CASSLRGISNSPLHF. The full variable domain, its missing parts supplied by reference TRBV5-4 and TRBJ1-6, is ETGVTQSPTHLIKTRGQQVTLRCSSQSGHNTVSWYQQALGQGPQFIFQYYREEENGRGNFPPRFSGLQFPNYSSELNVNALELDDSALYLCASSLRGISNSPLHFGNGTRLTVT.

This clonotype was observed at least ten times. The CDR3 DNA is TGCAGTGCTAGACCCTCTCGGGGGTTACACACTGAAGCTTTCTTT. Its protein is CSARPSRGLHTEAFF. The rearrangement joins TRBV20-1 to TRBJ1-1, with a possible D match to TRBD1 (5 bases). Germline assignment: CDR1 DFQATT and CDR2 SNEGSKA (reference sequence). The CDR3 contains 15 residues. V lost 2 bases, J lost 3 bases, and 16 bases lay in between.

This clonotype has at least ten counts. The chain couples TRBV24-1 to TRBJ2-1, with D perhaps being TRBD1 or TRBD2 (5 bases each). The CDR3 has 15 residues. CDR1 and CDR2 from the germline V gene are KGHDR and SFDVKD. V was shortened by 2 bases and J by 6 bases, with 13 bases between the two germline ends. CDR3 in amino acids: CATSDSPGLFNEQFF. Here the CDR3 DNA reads TGTGCCACCAGTGATTCCCCGGGGCTTTTCAATGAGCAGTTCTTC.

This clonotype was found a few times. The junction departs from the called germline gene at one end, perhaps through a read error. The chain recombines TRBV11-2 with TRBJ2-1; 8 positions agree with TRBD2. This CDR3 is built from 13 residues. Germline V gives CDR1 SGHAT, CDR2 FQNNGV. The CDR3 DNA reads TGTGCCAGCAGCGTCAGCGGGGGCCCCCTTCGAATCTTC. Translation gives CASSVSGGPLRIF.

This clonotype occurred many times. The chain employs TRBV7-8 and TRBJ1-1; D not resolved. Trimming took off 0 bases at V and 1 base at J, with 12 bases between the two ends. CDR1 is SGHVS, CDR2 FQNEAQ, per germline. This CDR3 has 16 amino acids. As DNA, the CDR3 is TGTGCCAGCAGCTTAGCGTGGCAGATCCAGAACACTGAAGCTTTCTTT. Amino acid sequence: CASSLAWQIQNTEAFF. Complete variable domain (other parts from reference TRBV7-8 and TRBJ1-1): GAGVSQSPRYKVAKRGQDVALRCDPISGHVSLFWYQQALGQGPEFLTYFQNEAQLDKSGLPSDRFFAERPEGSVSTLKIQRTQQEDSAVYLCASSLAWQIQNTEAFFGQGTRLTVV.

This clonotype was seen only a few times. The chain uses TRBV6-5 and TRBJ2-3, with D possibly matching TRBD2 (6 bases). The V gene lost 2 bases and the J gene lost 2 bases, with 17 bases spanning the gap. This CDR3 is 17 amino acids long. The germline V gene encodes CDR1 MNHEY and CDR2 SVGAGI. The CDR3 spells CASSYESVPLATDTQYF. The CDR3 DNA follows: TGTGCCAGCAGTTACGAGAGCGTCCCACTAGCCACAGATACGCAGTATTTT.

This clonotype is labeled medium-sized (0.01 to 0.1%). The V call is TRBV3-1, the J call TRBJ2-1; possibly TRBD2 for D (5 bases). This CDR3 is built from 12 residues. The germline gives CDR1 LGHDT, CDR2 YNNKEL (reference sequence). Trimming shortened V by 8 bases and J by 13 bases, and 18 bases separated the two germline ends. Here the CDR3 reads CASGGAALGQFF. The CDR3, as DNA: TGTGCCAGCGGCGGAGCGGCCCTGGGACAGTTCTTC.

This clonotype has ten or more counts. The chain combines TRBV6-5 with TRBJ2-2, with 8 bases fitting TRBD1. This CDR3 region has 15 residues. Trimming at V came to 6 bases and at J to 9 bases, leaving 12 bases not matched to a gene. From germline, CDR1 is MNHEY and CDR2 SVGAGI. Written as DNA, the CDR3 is TGTGCCAGCAGCGTCACCGGGACAGGTGCAAGGGAGCTGTTTTTT. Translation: CASSVTGTGARELFF.

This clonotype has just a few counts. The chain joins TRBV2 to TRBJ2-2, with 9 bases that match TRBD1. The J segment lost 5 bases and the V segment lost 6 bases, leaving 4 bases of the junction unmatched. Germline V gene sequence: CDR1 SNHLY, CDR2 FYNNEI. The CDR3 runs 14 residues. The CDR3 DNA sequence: TGTGCCAGCAGGGGACAGGGCAGGACCGGGGAGCTGTTTTTT. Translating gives CASRGQGRTGELFF.

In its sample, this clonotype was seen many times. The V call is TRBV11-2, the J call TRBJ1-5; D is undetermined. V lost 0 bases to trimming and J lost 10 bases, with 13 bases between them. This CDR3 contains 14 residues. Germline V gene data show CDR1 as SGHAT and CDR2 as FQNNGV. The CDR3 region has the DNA TGTGCCAGCAGCTTAGATGGGAGGATGCTCCCCCAGCATTTT. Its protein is CASSLDGRMLPQHF. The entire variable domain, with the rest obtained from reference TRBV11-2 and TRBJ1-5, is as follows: EAGVAQSPRYKIIEKRQSVAFWCNPISGHATLYWYQQILGQGPKLLIQFQNNGVVDDSQLPKDRFSAERLKGVDSTLKIQPAKLEDSAVYLCASSLDGRMLPQHFGDGTRLSIL.

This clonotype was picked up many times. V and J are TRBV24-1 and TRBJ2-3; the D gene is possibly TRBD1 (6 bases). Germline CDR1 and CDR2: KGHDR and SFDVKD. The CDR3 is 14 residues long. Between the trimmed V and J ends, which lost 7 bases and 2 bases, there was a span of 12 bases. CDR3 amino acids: CATSTGPPTDTQYF. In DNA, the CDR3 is TGTGCCACCAGCACAGGGCCCCCCACAGATACGCAGTATTTT.

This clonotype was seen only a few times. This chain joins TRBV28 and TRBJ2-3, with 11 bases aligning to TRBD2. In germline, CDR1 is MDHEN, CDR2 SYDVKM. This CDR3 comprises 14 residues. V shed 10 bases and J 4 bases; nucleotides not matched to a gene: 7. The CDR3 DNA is TGTGCCAACACTCCTAGCGGGGGGTCAGATACGCAGTATTTT. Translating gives CANTPSGGSDTQYF. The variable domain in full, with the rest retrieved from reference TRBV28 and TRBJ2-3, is DVKVTQSSRYLVKRTGEKVFLECVQDMDHENMFWYRQDPGLGLRLIYFSYDVKMKEKGDIPEGYSVSREKKERFSLILESASTNQTSMYLCANTPSGGSDTQYFGPGTRLTVL.

CDR3 amino acids: CASSRQTGIAGYTF. The CDR3 nucleotides are TGTGCCAGCAGCCGTCAAACAGGGATTGCTGGCTACACCTTC. The chain uses TRBV7-9 and TRBJ1-2; possible D gene TRBD1, 6 bases. Germline CDR1 and CDR2: SEHNR and FQNEAQ (reference sequence). Between the trimmed V and J ends, which lost 5 bases and 7 bases, there was a span of 17 bases. This CDR3 spans 14 amino acids. The full variable domain, rest sourced from reference TRBV7-9 and TRBJ1-2, is DTGVSQNPRHKITKRGQNVTFRCDPISEHNRLYWYRQTLGQGPEFLTYFQNEAQLEKSRLLSDRFSAERPKGSFSTLEIQRTEQGDSAMYLCASSRQTGIAGYTFGSGTRLTVV.

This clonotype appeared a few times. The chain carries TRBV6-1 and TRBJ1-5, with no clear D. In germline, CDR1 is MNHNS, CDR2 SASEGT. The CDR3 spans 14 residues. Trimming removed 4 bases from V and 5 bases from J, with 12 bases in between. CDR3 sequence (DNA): TGTGCCAGCAGTGTATGGGCAGAGGATCAGCCCCAGCATTTT. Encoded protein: CASSVWAEDQPQHF.

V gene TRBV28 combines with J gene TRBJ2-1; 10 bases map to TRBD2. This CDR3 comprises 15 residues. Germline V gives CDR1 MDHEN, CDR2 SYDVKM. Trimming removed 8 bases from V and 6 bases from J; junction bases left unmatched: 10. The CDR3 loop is CASPPTSGVVNEQFF. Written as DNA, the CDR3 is TGTGCCAGCCCTCCAACTAGCGGGGTTGTCAATGAGCAGTTCTTC.

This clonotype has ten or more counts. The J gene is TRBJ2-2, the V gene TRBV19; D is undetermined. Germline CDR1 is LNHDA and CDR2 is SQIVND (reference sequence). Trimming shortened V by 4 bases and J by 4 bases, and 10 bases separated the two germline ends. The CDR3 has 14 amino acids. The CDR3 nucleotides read TGTGCCAGTAGTACAGTCCTCGGCACCGGGGAGCTGTTTTTT. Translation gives CASSTVLGTGELFF.

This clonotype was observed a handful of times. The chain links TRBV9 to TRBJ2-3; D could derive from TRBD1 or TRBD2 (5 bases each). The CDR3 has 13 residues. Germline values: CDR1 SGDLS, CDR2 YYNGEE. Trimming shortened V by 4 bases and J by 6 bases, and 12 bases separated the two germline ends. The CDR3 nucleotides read TGTGCCAGCAGCTCGCTTGGGACCGATACGCAGTATTTT. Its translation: CASSSLGTDTQYF.

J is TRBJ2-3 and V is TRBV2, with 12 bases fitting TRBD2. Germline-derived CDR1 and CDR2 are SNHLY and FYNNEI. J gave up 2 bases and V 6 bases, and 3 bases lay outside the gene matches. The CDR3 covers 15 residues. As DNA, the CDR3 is TGTGCCAGCAGCAGACTAGCGGGGGACACAGATACGCAGTATTTT. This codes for CASSRLAGDTDTQYF.

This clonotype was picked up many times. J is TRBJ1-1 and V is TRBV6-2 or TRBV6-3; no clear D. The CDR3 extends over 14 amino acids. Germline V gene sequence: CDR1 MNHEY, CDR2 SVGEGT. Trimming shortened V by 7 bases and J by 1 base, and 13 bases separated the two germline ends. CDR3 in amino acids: CASTPTRENTEAFF. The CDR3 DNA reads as TGTGCCAGCACCCCTACACGGGAGAACACTGAAGCTTTCTTT.

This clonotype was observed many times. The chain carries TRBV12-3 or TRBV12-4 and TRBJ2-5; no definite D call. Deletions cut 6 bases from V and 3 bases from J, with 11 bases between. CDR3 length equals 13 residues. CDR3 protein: CASSLGFKETQYF. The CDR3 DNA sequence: TGTGCCAGCAGCCTGGGATTCAAAGAGACCCAGTACTTC.

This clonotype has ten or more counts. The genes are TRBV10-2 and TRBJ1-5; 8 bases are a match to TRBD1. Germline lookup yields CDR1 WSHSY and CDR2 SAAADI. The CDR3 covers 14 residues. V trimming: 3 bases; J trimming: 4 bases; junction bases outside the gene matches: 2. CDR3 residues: CASSEDRGNQPQHF. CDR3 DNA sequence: TGCGCCAGCAGTGAAGACAGGGGAAATCAGCCCCAGCATTTT.